This entry describes one TCR beta chain. The target antigen is unknown. TCRdb's copy holds only in-frame clones and misses some; the assay was immunoSEQ multiplex PCR. The table records fewer than 2,000 clones, more than 85% of them present only once. The entry originates in a study of brain metastases from non-small cell lung cancer. Whole-study findings and limits: TCR repertoires overlapped largely between brain metastases and matched primaries. Fewer infiltrating T cells were found in brain metastases than primaries. Expanded T-cell clones appeared in roughly 60% of brain metastases over primaries.

The TCR sequence derives from a donor aged 40 or older with non-small cell lung cancer. Sequenced input: tissue from a brain metastasis.

The CDR3 sequence is CAITNTKETGSHGYTF. In DNA, the CDR3 is TGTGCCATCACTAATACCAAGGAGACAGGGAGTCATGGCTACACCTTC. This chain uses TRBV10-3 with TRBJ1-2; TRBD1 matches 7 bases. Germline trimming cut 7 bases from V and 6 bases from J; bases unmatched to any gene: 17. Germline V lookup: CDR1 ENHRY, CDR2 SYGVKD. The CDR3 loop spans 16 amino acids.